The subject of this entry is one TCR beta chain. As originally analysed: How many nucleated cells were present was estimated from reference gene primer amplification. Clones were read by immunoSEQ multiplex PCR, and TCRdb kept only the in-frame ones, dropping some. The V and J calls and the clone size are those of that table, but D and trimming were determined from the DNA. Here the sample spans 350,000 to 450,000 clones, roughly nine tenths being singletons. The data derive from a study of blood T cell repertoires in COVID-19. About the research overall: Italy, Spain and the United States were the sources of the convalescent and acute COVID-19 samples. T cells, B-cell-depleted T cells, or PBMCs supplied cDNA or gDNA.

This TCR was recovered from a woman aged 40 to 49 who had been exposed to COVID-19. The sample comprised PBMCs or T cells enriched from blood (not recorded which).

The CDR3 reads CASSRQGSYSPLHF. The CDR3 DNA reads as TGTGCCAGTAGTAGGCAGGGTAGTTATTCACCCCTCCACTTT. The chain links TRBV19 to TRBJ1-6; D might be TRBD1 (5 bases). Germline CDR1 is LNHDA and CDR2 is SQIVND (reference sequence). Trimming took off 4 bases at V and 8 bases at J, with 12 bases between the two ends. The CDR3 has 14 residues.